The clone carrying this T cell receptor (beta chain) was observed at least ten times. The antigen is not known. This entry belongs to a study of T-cell reconstitution after alpha-beta-depleted transplantation in children. General study points: At day 60, the high TCRbeta diversity found in some patients originated from recipient T cells and thymic progenitors that had survived. It was reported that alpha-beta T cells came from several hundred expanded graft clones (about two months after transplant). The main origin of T-cell counts and diversity one year after transplant was newly produced T cells.

Germline CDR1 is LGHNT and CDR2 is FRNRAP. Trimming removed 7 bases from V and 0 bases from J, with 10 bases in between. The CDR3 totals 14 residues. The authors prepared the TCRbeta library with unique molecular identifiers. TCRdb reanalysed the PCR reads using MiXCR and keeps one entry per CDR3 protein. The sample lists around 270,000 distinct CDR3 sequences; over 7% were seen once. The V call is TRBV12-5, the J call TRBJ2-1, with D possibly TRBD2 on 6 matching bases. The receptor was isolated from a female patient younger than 10 who had a stem cell transplant for Fanconi anemia, so the T cells may come from the graft donor. The input for sequencing was peripheral blood, taken 360 days after TCRalphabeta/CD19-depleted stem cell transplant. As DNA, the CDR3 is TGTGCTAGTGCGGAGGGGAGCTCCTACAATGAGCAGTTCTTC. Translating it yields CASAEGSSYNEQFF.